This T cell receptor beta chain stems from a study of T cell repertoires in cytomegalovirus infection. About the study: Newly reported HLA-C-restricted and thoroughly characterized HLA-B-restricted CMV epitopes were employed. Matching HLA type, along with CMV infection, was indicated by public TCR beta signatures. General observations from the study: Cumulative frequency (of public TCR beta family members) identified carriers of CMV plus the relevant HLA. There were HLA-C-restricted CMV-specific TCR beta clonotypes dominating the ex vivo response.

Each CDR3 protein gets one entry after TCRdb re-called the reads with MiXCR. The profile covers around 77,000 distinct CDR3 sequences, with 20% to 25% appearing a single time and roughly two thirds taken by the ten largest. To note about this clonotype: Its antigen is unidentified.

This CDR3 is 14 amino acids long. V dropped 6 bases and J dropped 6 bases, with 16 bases sitting between them. Germline V lookup: CDR1 MNHEY, CDR2 SMNVEV (reference sequence). The sequenced sample was CD8+ T cells from cultured PBMCs, obtained from culture after CMV antigen stimulation. This chain joins TRBV27 and TRBJ2-3, with D perhaps TRBD1 (5 bases). This receptor was obtained from a human donor in good health (CMV status not recorded). Some clones in this sample may be carry-over from other donors' samples. CDR3 nucleotide sequence: TGTGCCAGCAGCATCAGGGTCAGGGCTGATACGCAGTATTTT. This sequence encodes CASSIRVRADTQYF.